This TCR beta chain was sequenced in a study of T cell changes during pregnancy in multiple sclerosis. Generated by immunoSEQ multiplex PCR, the TCRdb table keeps only in-frame clones and is missing some. The data hold approximately 100,000 clones, with just over 90% observed a single time. The material sequenced was peripheral blood, taken after pregnancy. This sequence originates from a female donor with multiple sclerosis, enrolled in a pregnancy study.

The CDR3 nucleotides are TGTGCCAGCAGCCCCGGGACACCGAACACTGAAGCTTTCTTT. Its translation: CASSPGTPNTEAFF. The chain carries TRBV2 and TRBJ1-1; tentatively, D is TRBD1 (6 bases). This CDR3 spans 14 amino acids. Trimming pared 6 bases from V and 1 base from J, leaving 12 bases between. Germline CDR1 and CDR2: SNHLY and FYNNEI.